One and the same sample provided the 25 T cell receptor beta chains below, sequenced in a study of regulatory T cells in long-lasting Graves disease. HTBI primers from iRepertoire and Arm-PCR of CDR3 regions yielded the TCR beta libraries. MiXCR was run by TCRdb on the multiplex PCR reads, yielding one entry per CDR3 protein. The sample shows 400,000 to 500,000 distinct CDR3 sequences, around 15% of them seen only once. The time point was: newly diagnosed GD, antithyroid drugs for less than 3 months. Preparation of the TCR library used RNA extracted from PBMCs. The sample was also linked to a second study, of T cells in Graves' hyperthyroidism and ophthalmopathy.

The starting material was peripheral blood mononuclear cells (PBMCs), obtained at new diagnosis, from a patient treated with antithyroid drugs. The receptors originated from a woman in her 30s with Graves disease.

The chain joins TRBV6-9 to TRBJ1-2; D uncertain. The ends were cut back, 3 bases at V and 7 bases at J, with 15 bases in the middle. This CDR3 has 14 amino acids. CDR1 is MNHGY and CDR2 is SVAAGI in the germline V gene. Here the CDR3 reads CASSYVFGAGGYTF. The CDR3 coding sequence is TGTGCCAGCAGTTACGTCTTCGGAGCGGGTGGCTACACCTTC.

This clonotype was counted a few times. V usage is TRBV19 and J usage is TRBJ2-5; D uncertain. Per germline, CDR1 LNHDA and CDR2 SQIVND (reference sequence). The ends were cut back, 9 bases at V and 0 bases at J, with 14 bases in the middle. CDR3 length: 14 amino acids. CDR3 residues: CASRAVADQETQYF. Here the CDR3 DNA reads TGTGCCAGCCGGGCGGTGGCAGACCAAGAGACCCAGTACTTC.

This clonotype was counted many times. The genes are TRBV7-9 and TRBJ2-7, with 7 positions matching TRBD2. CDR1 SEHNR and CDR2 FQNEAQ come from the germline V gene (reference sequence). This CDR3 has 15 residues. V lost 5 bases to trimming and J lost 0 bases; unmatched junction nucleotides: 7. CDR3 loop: CASSGVRGSSYEQYF. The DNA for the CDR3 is TGTGCCAGCAGCGGAGTGCGGGGGAGCTCCTACGAGCAGTACTTC.

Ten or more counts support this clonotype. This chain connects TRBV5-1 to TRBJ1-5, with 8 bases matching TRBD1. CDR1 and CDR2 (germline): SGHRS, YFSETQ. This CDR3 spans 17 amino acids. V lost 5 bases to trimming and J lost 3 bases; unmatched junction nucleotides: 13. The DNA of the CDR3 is TGCGCCAGCAGTAAAGCTCTACAGGGGGAGGACAATCAGCCCCAGCATTTT. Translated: CASSKALQGEDNQPQHF.

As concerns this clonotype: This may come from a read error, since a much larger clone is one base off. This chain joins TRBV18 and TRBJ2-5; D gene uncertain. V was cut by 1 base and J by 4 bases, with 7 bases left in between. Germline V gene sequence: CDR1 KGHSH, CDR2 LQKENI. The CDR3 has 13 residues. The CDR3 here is CASSPRVRETQYF. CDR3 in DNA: TGTGCCAGCTCACCACGGGTGAGAGAGACCCAGTACTTC.

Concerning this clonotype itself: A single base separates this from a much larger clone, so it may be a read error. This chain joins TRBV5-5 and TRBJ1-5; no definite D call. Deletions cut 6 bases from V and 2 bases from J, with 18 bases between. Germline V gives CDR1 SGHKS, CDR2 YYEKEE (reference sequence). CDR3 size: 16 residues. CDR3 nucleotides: TGTGCCAGCAACCCATCCCCCTCCCTTGGCAATCAGCCCCAGCATTTT. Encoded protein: CASNPSPSLGNQPQHF. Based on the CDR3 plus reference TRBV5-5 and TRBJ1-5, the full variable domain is DAGVTQSPTHLIKTRGQQVTLRCSPISGHKSVSWYQQVLGQGPQFIFQYYEKEERGRGNFPDRFSARQFPNYSSELNVNALLLGDSALYLCASNPSPSLGNQPQHFGDGTRLSIL.

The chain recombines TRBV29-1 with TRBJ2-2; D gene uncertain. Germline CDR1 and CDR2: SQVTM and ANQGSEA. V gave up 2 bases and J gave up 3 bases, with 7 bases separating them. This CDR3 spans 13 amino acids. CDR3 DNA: TGCAGCGTTGAAACCAGCGACACCGGGGAGCTGTTTTTT. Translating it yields CSVETSDTGELFF.

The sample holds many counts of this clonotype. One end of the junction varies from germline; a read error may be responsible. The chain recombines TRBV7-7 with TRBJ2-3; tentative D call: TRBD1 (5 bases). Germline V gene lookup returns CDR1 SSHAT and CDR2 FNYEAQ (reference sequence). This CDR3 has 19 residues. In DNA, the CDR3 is TGTGCTAGCAGTCCAGGGCCCGCGGACACCGCCGTAACGGCAGATACGCAGTATTTT. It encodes CASSPGPADTAVTADTQYF.

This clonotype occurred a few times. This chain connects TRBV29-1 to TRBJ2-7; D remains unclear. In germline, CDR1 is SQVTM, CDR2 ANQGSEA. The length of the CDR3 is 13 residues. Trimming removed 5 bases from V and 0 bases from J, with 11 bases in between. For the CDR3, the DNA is TGCAGCGTTTTTGTAGGGCCCTCCTACGAGCAGTACTTC. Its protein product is CSVFVGPSYEQYF.

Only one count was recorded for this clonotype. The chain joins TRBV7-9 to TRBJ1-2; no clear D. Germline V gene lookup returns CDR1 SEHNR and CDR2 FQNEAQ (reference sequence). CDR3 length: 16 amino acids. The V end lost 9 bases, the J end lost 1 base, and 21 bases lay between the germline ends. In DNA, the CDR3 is TGTGCCAGGAGCCTAAGCCTGGGGTCCCTTAACTATGGCTACACCTTC. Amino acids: CARSLSLGSLNYGYTF. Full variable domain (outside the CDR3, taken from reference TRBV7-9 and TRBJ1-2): DTGVSQNPRHKITKRGQNVTFRCDPISEHNRLYWYRQTLGQGPEFLTYFQNEAQLEKSRLLSDRFSAERPKGSFSTLEIQRTEQGDSAMYLCARSLSLGSLNYGYTFGSGTRLTVV.

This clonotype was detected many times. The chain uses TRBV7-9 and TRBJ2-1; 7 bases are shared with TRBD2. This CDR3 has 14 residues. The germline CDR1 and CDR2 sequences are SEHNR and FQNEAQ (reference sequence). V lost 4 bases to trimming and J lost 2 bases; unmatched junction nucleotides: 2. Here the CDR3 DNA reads TGTGCCAGCAGCTCTAGCGGAGCCTACAATGAGCAGTTCTTC. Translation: CASSSSGAYNEQFF.

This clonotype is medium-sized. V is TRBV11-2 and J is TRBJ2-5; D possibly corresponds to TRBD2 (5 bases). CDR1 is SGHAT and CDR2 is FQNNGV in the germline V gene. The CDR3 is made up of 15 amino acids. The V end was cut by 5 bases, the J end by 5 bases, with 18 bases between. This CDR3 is CASSNSPSRRETQYF. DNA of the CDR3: TGTGCCAGCAGCAACTCGCCCAGCCGGAGGGAGACCCAGTACTTC.

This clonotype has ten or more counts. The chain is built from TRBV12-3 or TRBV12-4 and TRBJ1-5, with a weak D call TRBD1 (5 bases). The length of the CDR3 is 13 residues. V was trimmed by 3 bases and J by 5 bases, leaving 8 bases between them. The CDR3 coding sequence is TGTGCCAGCAGTTTCAAGGGGTATCAGCCCCAGCATTTT. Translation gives CASSFKGYQPQHF.

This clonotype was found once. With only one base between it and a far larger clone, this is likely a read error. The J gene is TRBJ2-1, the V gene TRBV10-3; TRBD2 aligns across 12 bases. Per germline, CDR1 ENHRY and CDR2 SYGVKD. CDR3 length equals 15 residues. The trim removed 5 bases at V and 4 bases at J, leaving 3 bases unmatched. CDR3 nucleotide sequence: TGTGCCATCAGTTTTGGACTAGCGGGGTACAATGAGCAGTTCTTC. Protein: CAISFGLAGYNEQFF.

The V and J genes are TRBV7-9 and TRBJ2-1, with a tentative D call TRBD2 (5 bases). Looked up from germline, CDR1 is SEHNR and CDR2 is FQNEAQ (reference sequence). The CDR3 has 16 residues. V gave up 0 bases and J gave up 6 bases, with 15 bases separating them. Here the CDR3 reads CASSLASAGPPNEQFF. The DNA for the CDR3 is TGTGCCAGCAGCTTAGCCTCCGCGGGCCCCCCCAATGAGCAGTTCTTC.

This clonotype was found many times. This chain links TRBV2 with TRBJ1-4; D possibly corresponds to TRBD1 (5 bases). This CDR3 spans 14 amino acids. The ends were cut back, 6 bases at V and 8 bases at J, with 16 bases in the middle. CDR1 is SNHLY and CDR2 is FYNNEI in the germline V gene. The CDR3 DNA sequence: TGTGCCAGCAGGCTCCGGGGGACGGAGGAAAAACTGTTTTTT. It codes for CASRLRGTEEKLFF.

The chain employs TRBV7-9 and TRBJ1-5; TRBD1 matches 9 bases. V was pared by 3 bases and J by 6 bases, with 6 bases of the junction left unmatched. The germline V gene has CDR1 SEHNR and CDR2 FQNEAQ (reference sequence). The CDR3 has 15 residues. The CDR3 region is CASSFGGQGRQPQHF. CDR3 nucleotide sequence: TGTGCCAGCAGCTTCGGGGGACAGGGACGTCAGCCCCAGCATTTT.

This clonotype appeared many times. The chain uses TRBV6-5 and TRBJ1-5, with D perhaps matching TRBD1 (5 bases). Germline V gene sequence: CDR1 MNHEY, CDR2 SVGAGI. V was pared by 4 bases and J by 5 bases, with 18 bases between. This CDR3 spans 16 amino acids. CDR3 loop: CASSSLRQSRHQPQHF. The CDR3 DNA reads TGTGCCAGCAGTTCCCTCCGACAGAGCCGCCATCAGCCCCAGCATTTT.

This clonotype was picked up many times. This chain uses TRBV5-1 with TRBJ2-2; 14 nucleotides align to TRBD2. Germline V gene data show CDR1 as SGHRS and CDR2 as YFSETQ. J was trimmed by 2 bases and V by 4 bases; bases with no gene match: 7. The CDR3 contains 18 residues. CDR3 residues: CASSRGLAGVSNTGELFF. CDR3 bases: TGCGCCAGCAGCCGGGGACTAGCGGGAGTCTCCAACACCGGGGAGCTGTTTTTT.

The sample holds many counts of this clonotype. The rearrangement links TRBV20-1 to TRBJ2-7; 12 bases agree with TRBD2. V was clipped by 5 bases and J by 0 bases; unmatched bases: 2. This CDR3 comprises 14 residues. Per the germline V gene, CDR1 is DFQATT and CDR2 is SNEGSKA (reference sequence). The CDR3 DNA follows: TGCAGTGCTGCGACTAGCGGGAGCTCCTACGAGCAGTACTTC. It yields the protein CSAATSGSSYEQYF.

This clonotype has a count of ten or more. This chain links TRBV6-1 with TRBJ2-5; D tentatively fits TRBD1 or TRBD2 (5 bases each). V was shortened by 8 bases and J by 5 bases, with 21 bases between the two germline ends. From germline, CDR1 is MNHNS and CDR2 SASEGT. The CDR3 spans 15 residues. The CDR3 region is CASLARGGSIETQYF. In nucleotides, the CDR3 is TGTGCCAGCCTTGCTCGGGGCGGGTCTATCGAGACCCAGTACTTC.

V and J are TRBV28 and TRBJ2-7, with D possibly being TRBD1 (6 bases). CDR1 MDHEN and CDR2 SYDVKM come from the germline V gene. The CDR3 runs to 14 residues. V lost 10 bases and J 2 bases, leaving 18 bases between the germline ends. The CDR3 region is CAITPGQPPYEQYF. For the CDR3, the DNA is TGTGCCATTACACCGGGACAACCGCCCTACGAGCAGTACTTC.

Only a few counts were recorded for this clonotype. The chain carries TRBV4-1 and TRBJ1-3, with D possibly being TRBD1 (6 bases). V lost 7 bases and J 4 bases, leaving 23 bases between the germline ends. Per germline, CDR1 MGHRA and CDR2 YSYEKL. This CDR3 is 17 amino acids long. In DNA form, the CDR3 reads TGCGCCAGCACCCCCCTACCAGCTGGGGGGCTCGGAAACACCATATATTTT. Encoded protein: CASTPLPAGGLGNTIYF.

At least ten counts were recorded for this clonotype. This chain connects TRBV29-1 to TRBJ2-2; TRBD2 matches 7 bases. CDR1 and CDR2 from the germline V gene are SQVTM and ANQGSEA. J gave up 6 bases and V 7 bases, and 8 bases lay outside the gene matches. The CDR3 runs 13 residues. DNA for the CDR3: TGCAGCGGTGGGGGGGTTATGGCCGGGGAGCTGTTTTTT. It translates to CSGGGVMAGELFF.

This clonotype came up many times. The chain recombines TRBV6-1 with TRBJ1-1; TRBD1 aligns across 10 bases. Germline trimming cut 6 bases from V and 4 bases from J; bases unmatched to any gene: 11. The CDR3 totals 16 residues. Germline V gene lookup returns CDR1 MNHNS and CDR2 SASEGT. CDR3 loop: CASRTDGTGESTEAFF. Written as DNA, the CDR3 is TGTGCCAGCAGAACCGATGGGACAGGGGAGAGCACTGAAGCTTTCTTT.